Ten or more counts support the clone carrying this T cell receptor beta chain. Its antigen is still unknown. The length of the CDR3 is 15 residues. The germline V gene encodes CDR1 SGHTA and CDR2 FQGNSA. The V and J ends lost 5 bases and 2 bases, in that order; junction bases with no gene match: 3. Unique molecular identifiers were incorporated when the TCRbeta library was constructed. TCRdb independently ran MiXCR on the PCR reads; one entry per CDR3 protein. Seen here are more than 85,000 distinct CDR3 sequences, under 9% observed once, and the top ten hold about 17%. This sample stems from a study of T-cell reconstitution after alpha-beta-depleted transplantation in children. Study outcomes and limitations: Newly made T cells mostly supplied T-cell counts and diversity one year after transplant.

The chain has TRBV7-2 and TRBJ2-1; TRBD2 agrees at 10 bases. The sample here was PBMCs, taken before TCRalphabeta/CD19-depleted stem cell transplant. This sequence was found in a boy between 2 and 10 years old with acute lymphoblastic leukemia, due to receive a stem cell transplant. DNA of the CDR3: TGTGCCAGCAGCGTCAGCGGGGGGGCCTACAATGAGCAGTTCTTC. Protein product: CASSVSGGAYNEQFF.